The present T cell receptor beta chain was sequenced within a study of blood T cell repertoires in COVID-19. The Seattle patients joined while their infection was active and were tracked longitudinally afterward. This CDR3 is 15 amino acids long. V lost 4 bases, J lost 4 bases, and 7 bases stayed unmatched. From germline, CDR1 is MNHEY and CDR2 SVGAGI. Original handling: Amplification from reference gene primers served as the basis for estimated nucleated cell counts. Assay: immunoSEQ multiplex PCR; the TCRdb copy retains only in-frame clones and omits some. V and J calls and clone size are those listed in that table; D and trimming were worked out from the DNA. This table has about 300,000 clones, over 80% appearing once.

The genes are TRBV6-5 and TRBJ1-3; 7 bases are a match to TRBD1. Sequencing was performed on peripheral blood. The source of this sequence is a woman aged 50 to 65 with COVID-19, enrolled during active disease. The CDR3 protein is CASSSTGRYGNTIYF. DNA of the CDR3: TGTGCCAGCAGTTCGACAGGGAGATACGGAAACACCATATATTTT.